Shown below are 4 T cell receptor beta chains from a single sample sequenced in a study of beta chain features in type 1 diabetes. Expressed TCRB transcripts got sequenced, as all isolated RNA was reverse transcribed. The repertoire was sequenced with immunoSEQ multiplex PCR; TCRdb's copy has only in-frame clones and lacks some. The data contain hundreds of thousands of clones, 12% to 15% of them singletons. Material: central memory CD4+ T cells from blood. The receptors come from a man aged 25-45 years in good health.

The chain is built from TRBV5-1 and TRBJ2-2, with a possible D match to TRBD1 (5 bases). This CDR3 contains 15 residues. V was cut by 0 bases and J by 5 bases, with 11 bases left in between. Germline V gene lookup returns CDR1 SGHRS and CDR2 YFSETQ. Written as DNA, the CDR3 is TGCGCCAGCAGCTTGGAGGGGATAGGGACCGGGGAGCTGTTTTTT. Translating it yields CASSLEGIGTGELFF. Based on the CDR3 plus reference TRBV5-1 and TRBJ2-2, the full variable domain is KAGVTQTPRYLIKTRGQQVTLSCSPISGHRSVSWYQQTPGQGLQFLFEYFSETQRNKGNFPGRFSGRQFSNSRSEMNVSTLELGDSALYLCASSLEGIGTGELFFGEGSRLTVL.

V and J are TRBV25-1 and TRBJ2-1; 14 nucleotides match TRBD2. This CDR3 has 14 residues. The germline V gene encodes CDR1 MGHDK and CDR2 SYGVNS. V shed 10 bases and J 10 bases; nucleotides not matched to a gene: 9. The CDR3 coding sequence is TGTGCCACGACGGGACTAGCGGGAGTGGGGGAGCAGTTCTTC. It is translated as CATTGLAGVGEQFF.

This clone was recorded a few times. The gene calls are TRBV11-2 and TRBJ2-3; D might be TRBD1 (5 bases). The V end was cut by 3 bases, the J end by 0 bases, with 10 bases between. Germline V CDR1 and CDR2: SGHAT, FQNNGV. This CDR3 region has 15 residues. CDR3 protein: CASSFRGLSTDTQYF. CDR3 sequence (DNA): TGTGCCAGCAGCTTTAGGGGTCTCAGCACAGATACGCAGTATTTT.

There are a few counts of this clone. The chain uses TRBV27 and TRBJ1-2; D might be TRBD1 (6 bases). Germline values: CDR1 MNHEY, CDR2 SMNVEV (reference sequence). The germline V and J ends were trimmed by 2 bases and 4 bases, with 11 bases remaining between them. This CDR3 comprises 14 residues. This CDR3 reads CASSLSPRGYGYTF. As DNA, the CDR3 is TGTGCCAGCAGTTTAAGTCCCAGGGGCTATGGCTACACCTTC.